The clone carrying this T cell receptor beta chain came up many times. This specimen comes from a study of T-cell reconstitution after alpha-beta-depleted transplantation in children. Unique molecular identifiers were used to barcode this TCRbeta library. TCRdb independently ran MiXCR on the PCR reads; one entry per CDR3 protein. The data hold about 110,000 distinct CDR3 sequences, with around a tenth observed a single time. The ends lost 4 bases at V and 6 bases at J; junction bases unmatched: 9. CDR1 is SGHRS, CDR2 YFSETQ, per germline. This CDR3 is built from 15 residues. V and J are TRBV5-1 and TRBJ2-1; TRBD1 aligns across 8 bases. This sample comprised PBMCs from the stem cell graft donor, obtained from the stem cell graft. This sequence originates from a human donor who donated a stem cell graft to a child with acute lymphoblastic leukemia. The DNA of the CDR3 is TGCGCCAGCAGCCCAACCCGGGACAGGAGCAATGAGCAGTTCTTC. The encoded protein is CASSPTRDRSNEQFF.